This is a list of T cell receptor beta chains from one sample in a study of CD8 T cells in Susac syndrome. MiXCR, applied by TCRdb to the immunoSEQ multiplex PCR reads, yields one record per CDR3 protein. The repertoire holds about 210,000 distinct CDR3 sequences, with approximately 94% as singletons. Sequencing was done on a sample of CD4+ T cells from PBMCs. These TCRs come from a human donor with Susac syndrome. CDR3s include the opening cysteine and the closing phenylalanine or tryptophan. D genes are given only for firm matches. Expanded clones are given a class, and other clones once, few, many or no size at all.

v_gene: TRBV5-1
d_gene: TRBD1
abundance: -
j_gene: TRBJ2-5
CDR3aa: CASSQGTGGQETQYF
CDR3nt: TGCGCCAGCAGCCAGGGGACAGGTGGCCAAGAGACCCAGTACTTC

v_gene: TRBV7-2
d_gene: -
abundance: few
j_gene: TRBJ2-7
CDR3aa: CASSPGGYSYEQYF
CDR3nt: TGTGCCAGCAGCCCTGGTGGGTACTCCTACGAGCAGTACTTC

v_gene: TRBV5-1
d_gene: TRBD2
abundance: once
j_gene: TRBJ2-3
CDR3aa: CASSLDSAGGTDTQYF
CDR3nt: TGCGCCAGCAGCCTCGACTCAGCGGGGGGCACAGATACGCAGTATTTT

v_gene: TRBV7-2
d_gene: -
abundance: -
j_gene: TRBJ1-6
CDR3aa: CASSLLPGANNSPLHF
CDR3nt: TGTGCCAGCAGCTTACTCCCCGGAGCCAATAATTCACCCCTCCACTTT

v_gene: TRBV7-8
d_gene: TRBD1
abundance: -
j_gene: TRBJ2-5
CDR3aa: CASSLGQGAWETQYF
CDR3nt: TGTGCCAGCAGCTTAGGCCAGGGGGCATGGGAGACCCAGTACTTC

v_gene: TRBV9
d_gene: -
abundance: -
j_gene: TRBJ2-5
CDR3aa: CASGGEVQETQYF
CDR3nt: TGTGCCAGCGGCGGAGAAGTCCAAGAGACCCAGTACTTC

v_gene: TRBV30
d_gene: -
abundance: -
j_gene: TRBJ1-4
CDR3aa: CAWSNPGPAGANEKLFF
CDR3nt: TGTGCCTGGAGTAATCCCGGCCCCGCAGGGGCTAATGAAAAACTGTTTTTT

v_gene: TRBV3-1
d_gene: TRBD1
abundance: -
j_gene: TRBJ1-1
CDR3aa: CASSLDRETEAFF
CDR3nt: TGTGCCAGCAGCCTGGACAGGGAAACTGAAGCTTTCTTT

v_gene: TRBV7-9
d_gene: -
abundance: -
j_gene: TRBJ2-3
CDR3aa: CASRESGGTDTQYF
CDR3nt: TGTGCCAGCAGAGAGTCCGGGGGCACAGATACGCAGTATTTT

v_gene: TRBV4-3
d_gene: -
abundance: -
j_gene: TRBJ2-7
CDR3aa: CASSPTLRFSYEQYF
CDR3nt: TGCGCCAGCAGCCCGACGCTTAGGTTCTCCTACGAGCAGTACTTC

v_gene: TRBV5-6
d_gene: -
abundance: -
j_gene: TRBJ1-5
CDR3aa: CASSSSARRGQPQHF
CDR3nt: TGTGCCAGCAGCTCCAGCGCCCGAAGGGGACAGCCCCAGCATTTT

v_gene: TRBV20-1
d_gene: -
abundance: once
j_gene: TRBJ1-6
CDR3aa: CSATSPLGDNSPLHF
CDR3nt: TGCAGTGCTACCTCCCCTCTTGGGGATAATTCACCCCTCCACTTT

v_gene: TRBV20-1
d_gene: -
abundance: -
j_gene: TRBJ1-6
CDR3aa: CSARLGDNSPLHF
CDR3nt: TGCAGTGCTAGGCTTGGCGATAATTCACCCCTCCACTTT

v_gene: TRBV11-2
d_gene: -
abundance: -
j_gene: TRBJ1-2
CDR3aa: CASSLPVRTVYGYTF
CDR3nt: TGTGCCAGCAGCCTCCCCGTCAGGACGGTCTATGGCTACACCTTC

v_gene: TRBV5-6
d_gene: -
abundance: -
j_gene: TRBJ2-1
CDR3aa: CASSLPGYNEQFF
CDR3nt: TGTGCCAGCAGCTTGCCAGGTTACAATGAGCAGTTCTTC

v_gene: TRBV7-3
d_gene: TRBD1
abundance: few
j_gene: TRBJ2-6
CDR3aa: CASSSDRAGANVLTF
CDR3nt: TGTGCCAGCAGCTCCGACAGGGCTGGGGCCAACGTCCTGACTTTC

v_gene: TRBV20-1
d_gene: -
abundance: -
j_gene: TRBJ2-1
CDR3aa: CSAAGQPELNEQFF
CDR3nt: TGCAGTGCTGCCGGACAGCCCGAACTTAATGAGCAGTTCTTC

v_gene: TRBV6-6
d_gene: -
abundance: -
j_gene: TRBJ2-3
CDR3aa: CASSFGREDTQYF
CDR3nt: TGTGCCAGCAGTTTCGGTAGGGAAGATACGCAGTATTTT

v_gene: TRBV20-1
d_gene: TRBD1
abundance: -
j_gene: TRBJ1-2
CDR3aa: CSARDGPDRKSYTF
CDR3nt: TGCAGTGCTAGAGATGGTCCGGACAGGAAGTCCTACACCTTC

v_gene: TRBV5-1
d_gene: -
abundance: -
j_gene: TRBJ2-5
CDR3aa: CASSSTTRQLQETQYF
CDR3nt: TGCGCCAGCAGCTCCACAACCCGACAACTCCAAGAGACCCAGTACTTC

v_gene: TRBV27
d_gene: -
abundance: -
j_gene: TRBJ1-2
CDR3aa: CASSQSGLRASGYTF
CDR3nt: TGTGCCAGCAGTCAGTCGGGCCTTCGAGCTTCCGGCTACACCTTC

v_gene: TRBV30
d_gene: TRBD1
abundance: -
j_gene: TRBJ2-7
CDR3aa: CAWRTGIEQYF
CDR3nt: TGTGCCTGGAGGACAGGGATCGAGCAGTACTTC

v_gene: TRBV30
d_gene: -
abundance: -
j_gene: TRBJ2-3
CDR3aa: CAWSVMGASTDTQYF
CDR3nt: TGTGCCTGGAGTGTAATGGGAGCCTCAACAGATACGCAGTATTTT

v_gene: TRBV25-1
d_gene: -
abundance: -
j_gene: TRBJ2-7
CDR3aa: CASSPQGTVDEQYF
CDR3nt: TGTGCCAGCAGCCCACAGGGAACAGTAGACGAGCAGTACTTC

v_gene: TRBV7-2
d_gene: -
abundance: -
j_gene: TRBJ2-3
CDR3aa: CASSSDPTADTQYF
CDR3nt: TGTGCCAGCAGCTCAGACCCGACAGCAGATACGCAGTATTTT

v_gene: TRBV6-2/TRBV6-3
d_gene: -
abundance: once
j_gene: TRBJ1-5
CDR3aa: CASSYGQLNQPQHF
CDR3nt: TGTGCCAGCAGTTACGGACAACTCAATCAGCCCCAGCATTTT

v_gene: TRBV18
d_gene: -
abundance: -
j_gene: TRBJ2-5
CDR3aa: CASSPLPSKETQYF
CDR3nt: TGTGCCAGCTCACCACTTCCTAGCAAAGAGACCCAGTACTTC

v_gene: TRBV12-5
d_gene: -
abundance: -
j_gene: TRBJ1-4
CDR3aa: CASGPDLGAEKLFF
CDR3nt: TGTGCTAGTGGCCCAGACCTAGGAGCTGAAAAACTGTTTTTT

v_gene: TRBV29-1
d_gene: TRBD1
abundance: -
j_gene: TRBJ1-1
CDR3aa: CSVRTGGIAFF
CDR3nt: TGCAGCGTTCGGACAGGGGGAATAGCTTTCTTT

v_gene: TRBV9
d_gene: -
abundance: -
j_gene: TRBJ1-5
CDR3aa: CASSVDPGQPQHF
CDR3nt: TGTGCCAGCAGCGTAGATCCGGGTCAGCCCCAGCATTTT

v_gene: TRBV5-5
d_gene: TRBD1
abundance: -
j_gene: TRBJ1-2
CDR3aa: CASSSNRGGDYGYTF
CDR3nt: TGTGCCAGCAGCTCCAACAGGGGAGGGGACTATGGCTACACCTTC

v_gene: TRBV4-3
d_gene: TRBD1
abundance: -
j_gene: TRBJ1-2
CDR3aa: CASSQDGAWDRAYGYTF
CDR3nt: TGCGCCAGCAGCCAAGATGGGGCCTGGGACAGGGCCTATGGCTACACCTTC

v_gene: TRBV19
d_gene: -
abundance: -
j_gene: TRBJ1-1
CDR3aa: CASRVGQNTEAFF
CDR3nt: TGTGCCAGTAGGGTGGGCCAGAACACTGAAGCTTTCTTT

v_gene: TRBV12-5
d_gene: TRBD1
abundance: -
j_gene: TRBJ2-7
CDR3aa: CASGPTGAGEQYF
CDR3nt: TGTGCTAGTGGGCCGACAGGGGCGGGCGAGCAGTACTTC

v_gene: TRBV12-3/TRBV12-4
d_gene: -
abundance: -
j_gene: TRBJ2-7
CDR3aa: CASAKLGQTYEQYF
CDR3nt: TGTGCCAGCGCCAAACTCGGGCAGACCTACGAGCAGTACTTC

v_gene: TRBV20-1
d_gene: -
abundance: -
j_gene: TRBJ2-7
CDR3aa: CSASVGGYEQYF
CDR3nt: TGCAGTGCTAGTGTAGGGGGCTACGAGCAGTACTTC

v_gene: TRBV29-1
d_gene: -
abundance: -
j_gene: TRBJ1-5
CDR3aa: CSAITVINQPQHF
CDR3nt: TGCAGCGCTATAACAGTTATCAATCAGCCCCAGCATTTT

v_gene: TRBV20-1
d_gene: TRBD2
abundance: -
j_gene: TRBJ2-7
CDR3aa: CSATLAGGLYEQYF
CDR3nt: TGCAGTGCGACACTAGCGGGGGGTTTGTACGAGCAGTACTTC

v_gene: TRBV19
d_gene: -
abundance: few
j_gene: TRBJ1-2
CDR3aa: CASNPRGEPNYGYTF
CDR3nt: TGTGCCAGTAATCCTAGGGGAGAGCCCAACTATGGCTACACCTTC

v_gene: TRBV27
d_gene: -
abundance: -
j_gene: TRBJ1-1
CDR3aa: CASTRRGRNTEAFF
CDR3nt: TGTGCCAGCACCCGGAGGGGGAGGAACACTGAAGCTTTCTTT

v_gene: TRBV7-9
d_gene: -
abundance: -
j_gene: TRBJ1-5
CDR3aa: CASSLTGGPTQPQHF
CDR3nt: TGTGCCAGCAGCTTAACGGGGGGGCCCACTCAGCCCCAGCATTTT

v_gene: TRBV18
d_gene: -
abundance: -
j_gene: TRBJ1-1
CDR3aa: CASSPTGPLLGNTEAFF
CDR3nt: TGTGCCAGCTCACCAACAGGGCCCCTCTTGGGGAACACTGAAGCTTTCTTT

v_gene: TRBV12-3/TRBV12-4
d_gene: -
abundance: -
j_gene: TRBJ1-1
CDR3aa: CASSLSWGADTEAFF
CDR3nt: TGTGCCAGCAGTTTAAGCTGGGGGGCAGACACTGAAGCTTTCTTT

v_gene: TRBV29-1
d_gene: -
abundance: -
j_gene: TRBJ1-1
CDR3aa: CSVAGLGAKGSAGEAFF
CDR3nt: TGCAGCGTGGCTGGCCTTGGGGCCAAGGGAAGTGCTGGTGAAGCTTTCTTT

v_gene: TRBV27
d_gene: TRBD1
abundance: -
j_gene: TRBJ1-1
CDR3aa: CASRDRGSKAFF
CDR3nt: TGTGCCAGCAGGGACAGGGGATCGAAGGCTTTCTTT

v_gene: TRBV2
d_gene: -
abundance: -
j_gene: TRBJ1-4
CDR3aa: CASKYRTTTNEKLFF
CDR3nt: TGTGCCAGCAAATACAGGACTACAACTAATGAAAAACTGTTTTTT

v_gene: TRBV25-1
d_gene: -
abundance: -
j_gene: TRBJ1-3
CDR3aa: CASSDSLNTIYF
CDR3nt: TGCGCCAGCAGTGACAGCCTAAACACCATATATTTT

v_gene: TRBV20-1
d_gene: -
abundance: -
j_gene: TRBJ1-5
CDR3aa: CSAKRERQPQHF
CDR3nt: TGCAGTGCTAAGCGGGAGCGGCAGCCCCAGCATTTT

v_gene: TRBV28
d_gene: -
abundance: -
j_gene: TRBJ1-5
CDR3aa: CASSPDYDNQPQHF
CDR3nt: TGTGCCAGCAGTCCTGATTATGACAATCAGCCCCAGCATTTT